This record concerns one TCR beta chain sequence. This receptor's antigen is unknown. No clone much larger than this one lies a single base away; base qualities are absent. A case-control design nested within a healthcare worker cohort in London, UK, was used, with weekly nasopharyngeal swab PCR tests and blood sampling performed. Healthcare workers were recruited between 23 and 31 March 2020, during the week of the UK lockdown, and were followed weekly for up to about 15 weeks. Reading the germline V gene (reference sequence) gives CDR1 GTSNPN and CDR2 SVGIG. The V end loses 3 bases and the J end loses 1 base, and a stretch of 13 bases separates them. The CDR3 holds 15 amino acids from the cysteine to the phenylalanine. Only the CDR3 portion is preserved as DNA: 45 bases, with reading frame beginning at the first base. Libraries were made using 5' RACE. Sequencing took place on a NextSeq 500. Unique molecular identifiers were attached to individual cDNA molecules in the TCR library protocol so that sequencing error and PCR bias could be corrected. Both TCR alpha and beta chains were sequenced, and tight co-correlation was observed between alpha and beta sequence abundances in each sample. The original pipeline was this. Decombinator V4 was used to annotate TCR sequences for V gene, J gene and CDR3. Expanded TCRs were defined as changing significantly between any two time points under a Poisson model with p below 0.0001. TCR abundances were normalised to the total number of TCRs sequenced per sample and expressed as counts per million. MAIT TCRs were defined by TRAV1-2 paired with TRAJ12, TRAJ20 or TRAJ33, and iNKT TCRs by TRAV10 paired with TRAJ18. A search of VDJdb, accessed on 1 November 2021, was run for TCRs annotated to CMV, EBV and SARS-CoV-2, with TCRs annotated for multiple antigens excluded. TCRdb trimmed the raw reads at Q25, called clones with MiXCR and kept productive beta chains. Every distinct CDR3 protein forms one entry, paired with its most common genes and DNA. None of the V and J calls come from the authors' own analysis; TCRdb made them. In this sample the table shows 70,000 to 85,000 distinct CDR3 sequences, about 12% of which occur a single time. The biggest ten clones account for nearly 6% of the sample.

This sample was included in a study of early T cells in non-severe SARS-CoV-2 infection (TCRdb year 2021). Regarding the research as a whole: TCR sequencing used bulk RNA from unsorted whole blood, so alpha and beta chains could not be paired.

Paper-wide results and their limitations: VDJdb matching was skewed toward anti-spike CD8 responses and likely underestimated virus-specific expansions, missing private and CD4 specificities.

This receptor was identified in an adult who was a healthcare worker with PCR-confirmed SARS-CoV-2 infection or an uninfected control (not recorded which). The material sequenced was whole blood. The V and J genes are TRBV30 and TRBJ2-1; perhaps TRBD2 is the D gene, with 6 bases matching. The DNA sequence is TGTGCCTGGAGCCCCCGCGGAGGGTCCTACAATGAGCAGTTCTTC. This yields the protein CAWSPRGGSYNEQFF.